At least ten counts were recorded for the clone carrying this T cell receptor (beta chain). Its antigen is currently unknown. The data originate from a study of neurological immune-mediated disorders. Study-level points and caveats: Repertoires from 18 of 34 multiple sclerosis patients grouped phylogenetically into a related-CDR3 cluster, suggesting a possible signature.

Every sequencing run returned over 190 million TCR-beta sequences, which were derived from 15-18 subjects. Using its own MiXCR run on the 5' RACE reads, TCRdb lists one record per CDR3 protein. The table has about 59,000 distinct CDR3 sequences, roughly 3.5% seen once. Germline assignment: CDR1 SEHNR and CDR2 FQNEAQ (reference sequence). Deletions cut 5 bases from V and 2 bases from J, with 10 bases between. The CDR3 sequence is 13 residues long. Input material: PBMCs. V gene TRBV7-9 combines with J gene TRBJ2-7; tentatively, D is TRBD1 or TRBD2 (5 bases each). The receptor's source is a woman in her 30s with multiple sclerosis. CDR3 residues: CASSPGQTYEQYF. CDR3 nucleotide sequence: TGTGCCAGCAGCCCGGGGCAGACCTACGAGCAGTACTTC.